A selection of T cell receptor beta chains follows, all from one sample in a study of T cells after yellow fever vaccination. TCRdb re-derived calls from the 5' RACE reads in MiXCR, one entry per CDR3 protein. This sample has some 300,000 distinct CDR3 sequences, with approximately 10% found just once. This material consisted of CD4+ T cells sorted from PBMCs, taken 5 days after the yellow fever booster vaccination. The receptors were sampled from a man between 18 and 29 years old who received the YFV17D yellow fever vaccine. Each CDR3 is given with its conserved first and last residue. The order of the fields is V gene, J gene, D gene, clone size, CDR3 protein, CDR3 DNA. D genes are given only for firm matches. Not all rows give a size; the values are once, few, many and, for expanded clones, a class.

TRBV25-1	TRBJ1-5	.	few	CASQGGNQPQHF	TGTGCCAGCCAGGGTGGCAATCAGCCCCAGCATTTT
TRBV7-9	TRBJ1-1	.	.	CASSERGAEAFF	TGTGCCAGCAGCGAGAGGGGGGCGGAAGCTTTCTTT
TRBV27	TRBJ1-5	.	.	CASSLRDQPQHF	TGTGCCAGCAGTTTAAGGGATCAGCCCCAGCATTTT
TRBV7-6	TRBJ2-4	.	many	CASSGTEGSKNIQYF	TGTGCCAGCAGCGGCACGGAGGGGTCCAAAAACATTCAGTACTTC
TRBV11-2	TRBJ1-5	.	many	CASSLGRAGQPQHF	TGTGCCAGCAGCTTAGGCAGGGCGGGTCAGCCCCAGCATTTT
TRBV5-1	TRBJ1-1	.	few	CASSADGEAFF	TGCGCCAGCAGCGCGGACGGTGAAGCTTTCTTT
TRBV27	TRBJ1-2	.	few	CASSLSSTTGYTF	TGTGCCAGCAGTTTATCTTCAACCACTGGCTACACCTTC
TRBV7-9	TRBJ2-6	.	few	CASSSWANVLTF	TGTGCCAGCAGTTCTTGGGCCAACGTCCTGACTTTC
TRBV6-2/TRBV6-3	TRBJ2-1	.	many	CASSYFNEQFF	TGTGCCAGCAGTTACTTTAATGAGCAGTTCTTC
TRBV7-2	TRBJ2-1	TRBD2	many	CASSMPAGLATNEQFF	TGTGCCAGCAGCATGCCGGCGGGACTAGCGACCAATGAGCAGTTCTTC
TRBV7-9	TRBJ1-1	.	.	CASSATRRPAEAFF	TGTGCCAGCAGCGCGACGCGACGACCAGCTGAAGCTTTCTTT
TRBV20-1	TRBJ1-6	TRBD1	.	CSAPGPGTGERYNSPLHF	TGCAGTGCTCCCGGTCCCGGGACAGGGGAACGGTACAATTCACCCCTCCACTTT
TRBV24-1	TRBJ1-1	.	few	CATSESWGSEAFF	TGTGCCACCAGTGAGTCTTGGGGTTCTGAAGCTTTCTTT
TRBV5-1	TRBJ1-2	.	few	CASSLAFSGTNGGGYTF	TGCGCCAGCAGCTTGGCCTTCAGTGGGACGAACGGGGGAGGCTACACCTTC
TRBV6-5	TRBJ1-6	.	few	CASSYLTGIRPSPLHF	TGTGCCAGCAGTTACCTCACGGGAATCCGCCCCTCACCCCTCCACTTT
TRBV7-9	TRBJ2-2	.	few	CASSSQVGLGELFF	TGTGCCAGCAGCTCCCAGGTGGGCCTCGGGGAGCTGTTTTTT
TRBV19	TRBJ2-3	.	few	CASSMGVTQYF	TGTGCCAGTAGTATGGGAGTTACGCAGTATTTT
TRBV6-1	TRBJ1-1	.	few	CASTTLRNTEAFF	TGTGCCAGCACCACCTTAAGAAACACTGAAGCTTTCTTT
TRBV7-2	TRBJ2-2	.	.	CASSPRGELGELFF	TGTGCCAGCAGCCCGCGAGGAGAGTTAGGGGAGCTGTTTTTT
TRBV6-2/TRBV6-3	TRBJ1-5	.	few	CASSYSVGRANQPQHF	TGTGCCAGCAGTTACTCGGTCGGACGGGCGAACCAGCCCCAGCATTTT
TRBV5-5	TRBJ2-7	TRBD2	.	CASSAGTSVTYEQYF	TGTGCCAGCAGCGCCGGGACTAGCGTCACCTACGAGCAGTACTTC
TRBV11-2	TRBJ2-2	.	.	CASTLWTSTGELFF	TGTGCCAGCACCCTTTGGACTTCAACCGGGGAGCTGTTTTTT
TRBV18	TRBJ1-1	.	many	CASSPEENTEAFF	TGTGCCAGCTCACCGGAGGAGAACACTGAAGCTTTCTTT
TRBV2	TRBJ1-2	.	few	CASSGQPEGYGYTF	TGTGCCAGCAGCGGGCAACCAGAGGGGTATGGCTACACCTTC
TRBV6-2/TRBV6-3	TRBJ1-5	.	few	CASSNNLGRGSQHF	TGTGCCAGCAGTAATAACCTCGGGCGCGGGTCCCAGCATTTT
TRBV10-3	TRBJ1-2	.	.	CAISGSRQESYGYTF	TGTGCCATCAGTGGTTCCCGACAGGAAAGCTATGGCTACACCTTC
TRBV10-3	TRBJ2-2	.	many	CAISETGQNTGELFF	TGTGCCATCAGTGAGACTGGACAGAACACCGGGGAGCTGTTTTTT
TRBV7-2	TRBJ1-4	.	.	CASSPYTTNEKLFF	TGTGCCAGCAGCCCTTATACAACTAATGAAAAACTGTTTTTT
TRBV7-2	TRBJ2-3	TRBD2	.	CASSSSRLAAPRGTDTQYF	TGTGCCAGCAGTTCGTCGCGGCTAGCGGCCCCGAGGGGCACAGATACGCAGTATTTT
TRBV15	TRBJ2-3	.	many	CATSRDQGAVGTDTQYF	TGTGCCACCAGCAGAGATCAGGGAGCCGTAGGCACAGATACGCAGTATTTT
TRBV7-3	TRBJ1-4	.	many	CASSLRAGANEKLFF	TGTGCCAGCAGCTTACGCGCAGGGGCGAATGAAAAACTGTTTTTT
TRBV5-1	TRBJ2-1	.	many	CASSLGGGGLFNEQFF	TGCGCCAGCAGCTTGGGTGGCGGGGGCCTTTTCAATGAGCAGTTCTTC
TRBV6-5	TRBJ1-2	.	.	CASSSGSDYGYTF	TGTGCCAGCAGCTCCGGGAGCGACTATGGCTACACCTTC
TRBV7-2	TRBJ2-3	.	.	CASRRRDTRTDTQYF	TGTGCCAGCAGGCGCCGGGACACCCGCACAGATACGCAGTATTTT
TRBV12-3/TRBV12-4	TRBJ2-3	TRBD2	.	CASTEVVAGEDTQYF	TGTGCCAGCACCGAGGTGGTAGCGGGGGAGGATACGCAGTATTTT
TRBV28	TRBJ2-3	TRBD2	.	CASSSPSGGGTDTQYF	TGTGCCAGCAGTTCTCCTAGCGGGGGGGGCACAGATACGCAGTATTTT
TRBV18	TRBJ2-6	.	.	CASSRGNGANVLTF	TGTGCCAGCTCACGAGGGAATGGGGCCAACGTCCTGACTTTC
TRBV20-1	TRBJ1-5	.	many	CSAERQDQPQHF	TGCAGTGCCGAACGACAGGATCAGCCCCAGCATTTT
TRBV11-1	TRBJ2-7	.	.	CASSISPRDPEQYF	TGTGCCAGCAGCATATCCCCCCGGGACCCAGAGCAGTACTTC
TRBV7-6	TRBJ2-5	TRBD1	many	CASSFRQGQETQYF	TGTGCCAGCAGCTTCCGACAGGGCCAAGAGACCCAGTACTTC
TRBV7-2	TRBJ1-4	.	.	CASSLGPSNEKLFF	TGTGCCAGCAGCTTGGGGCCTTCAAATGAAAAACTGTTTTTT
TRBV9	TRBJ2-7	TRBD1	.	CASTGTGGYEQYF	TGTGCCAGCACCGGGACAGGGGGCTACGAGCAGTACTTC
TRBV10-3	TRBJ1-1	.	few	CAISETVTEAFF	TGTGCCATCAGTGAGACGGTTACTGAAGCTTTCTTT